These 23 T cell receptor beta chains were all obtained from the same sample, sequenced in a study of shared clonotypes between healthy human individuals. The data were produced by immunoSEQ multiplex PCR, yet TCRdb's version contains in-frame clones alone and is incomplete. The sample has over a million clones; roughly 96% are singletons. The sequenced material came from naive CD4+ T cells sorted from blood. Subset here: CD45RA+ positively selected. The receptors stem from a young man in good health.

The V and J genes are TRBV19 and TRBJ2-1; D remains unclear. The germline V gene encodes CDR1 LNHDA and CDR2 SQIVND (reference sequence). The V end was cut by 5 bases, the J end by 6 bases, with 26 bases between. CDR3 length equals 18 residues. CDR3 nucleotide sequence: TGTGCCAGTAGTGTCGAACGTTTTCCGGGCATAGGTTCCAATGAGCAGTTCTTC. Amino acid sequence: CASSVERFPGIGSNEQFF.

The chain couples TRBV5-1 to TRBJ2-5; a weak D match, TRBD2 (5 bases). The germline CDR1 and CDR2 sequences are SGHRS and YFSETQ. V was clipped by 0 bases and J by 2 bases, with 11 bases between them. CDR3 length equals 15 residues. CDR3 amino acids: CASSLGSAEQETQYF. DNA of the CDR3: TGCGCCAGCAGCTTGGGCTCAGCGGAGCAAGAGACCCAGTACTTC.

The CDR3 DNA reads as TGTGCCAGCAGACAAGATCATGGAGGGAACACTGAAGCTTTCTTT. Protein: CASRQDHGGNTEAFF. The chain employs TRBV19 and TRBJ1-1; D gene uncertain. The CDR3 runs 15 residues. Trimming cost V 9 bases and J 1 base, with 18 bases left between them. The germline CDR1 and CDR2 sequences are LNHDA and SQIVND (reference sequence). The whole variable domain, remainder taken from reference TRBV19 and TRBJ1-1, is DGGITQSPKYLFRKEGQNVTLSCEQNLNHDAMYWYRQDPGQGLRLIYYSQIVNDFQKGDIAEGYSVSREKKESFPLTVTSAQKNPTAFYLCASRQDHGGNTEAFFGQGTRLTVV.

This clone was detected only once. The J gene is TRBJ2-2, the V gene TRBV28; tentatively, D is TRBD1 (5 bases). CDR3 length: 17 residues. V was shortened by 2 bases and J by 2 bases, with 15 bases between the two germline ends. Germline lookup yields CDR1 MDHEN and CDR2 SYDVKM. The CDR3 region has the DNA TGTGCCAGCAGTTTAATCTGGCAGGGCCTAAACACCGGGGAGCTGTTTTTT. Its translation: CASSLIWQGLNTGELFF.

V and J are TRBV15 and TRBJ1-1, with TRBD1 matching over 10 bases. The CDR3 runs to 14 residues. Germline V gene sequence: CDR1 LNHNV, CDR2 YYDKDF (reference sequence). V lost 5 bases and J lost 4; bases outside the gene matches: 4. CDR3 in DNA: TGTGCCACCAGCGGGGACAGGGGAATCACTGAAGCTTTCTTT. This sequence encodes CATSGDRGITEAFF.

The chain joins TRBV7-2 to TRBJ2-5, with D perhaps matching TRBD2 (6 bases). The CDR3 totals 16 residues. Trimming removed 1 base at V and 5 bases at J, with 17 bases between. Germline V gene data show CDR1 as SGHTA and CDR2 as FQGNSA. CDR3 in amino acids: CASSLGVREGSETQYF. The DNA of the CDR3 is TGTGCCAGCAGCTTAGGGGTGCGGGAAGGATCGGAGACCCAGTACTTC.

The rearrangement uses TRBV11-3 and TRBJ2-6, with TRBD1 as a possible D gene (5 bases). The V gene's germline CDR1 is SGHNT and CDR2 YENEEA. This CDR3 contains 15 residues. V was clipped by 5 bases and J by 0 bases, with 8 bases between them. The CDR3 region has the DNA TGTGCCAGCAGCCCAGACAGCTCTGGGGCCAACGTCCTGACTTTC. This gives the protein CASSPDSSGANVLTF.

The J gene is TRBJ2-1, the V gene TRBV5-1; no definite D call. The CDR3 contains 18 residues. CDR1 SGHRS and CDR2 YFSETQ come from the germline V gene. V lost 4 bases to trimming and J lost 0 bases, with 20 bases between them. DNA of the CDR3: TGCGCCAGCAGCCGAACTTCAAGCCCTTGGAGCTCCTACAATGAGCAGTTCTTC. Encoded protein: CASSRTSSPWSSYNEQFF.

The genes are TRBV28 and TRBJ2-1, with 9 nucleotides matching TRBD2. Germline V gene lookup returns CDR1 MDHEN and CDR2 SYDVKM. CDR3 size: 15 residues. The V segment lost 3 bases and the J segment 3 bases; nucleotides outside the gene matches: 3. The CDR3 sequence: CASSFSGGFYNEQFF. CDR3 bases: TGTGCCAGCAGTTTTAGCGGGGGCTTCTACAATGAGCAGTTCTTC.

The rearrangement uses TRBV19 and TRBJ2-7, with 7 bases aligning to TRBD1. This CDR3 region has 13 residues. Germline V gene sequence: CDR1 LNHDA, CDR2 SQIVND (reference sequence). V was clipped by 4 bases and J by 6 bases; unmatched bases: 6. The CDR3 loop is CASSTWTGSEQYF. The CDR3 region has the DNA TGTGCCAGTAGTACCTGGACAGGCAGCGAGCAGTACTTC.

This clone appeared once. The chain has TRBV18 and TRBJ1-1; 8 bases are shared with TRBD1. The CDR3 has 14 amino acids. The germline V gene has CDR1 KGHSH and CDR2 LQKENI. V trimming: 3 bases; J trimming: 5 bases; junction bases outside the gene matches: 5. The CDR3 reads CASSPGQGWTEAFF. The DNA for the CDR3 is TGTGCCAGCTCACCCGGACAGGGTTGGACTGAAGCTTTCTTT.

V gene TRBV19 combines with J gene TRBJ1-4, with D unclear. The V gene's germline CDR1 is LNHDA and CDR2 SQIVND (reference sequence). The CDR3 contains 14 residues. V was shortened by 7 bases and J by 8 bases, with 17 bases between the two germline ends. The DNA of the CDR3 is TGTGCCAGTACTTTGGACGTAACTGGAGAAAAACTGTTTTTT. Its translation is CASTLDVTGEKLFF. The whole variable domain, remainder taken from reference TRBV19 and TRBJ1-4, is DGGITQSPKYLFRKEGQNVTLSCEQNLNHDAMYWYRQDPGQGLRLIYYSQIVNDFQKGDIAEGYSVSREKKESFPLTVTSAQKNPTAFYLCASTLDVTGEKLFFGSGTQLSVL.

This sequence joins TRBV2 and TRBJ2-7; D remains ambiguous. From germline, CDR1 is SNHLY and CDR2 FYNNEI. Trimming took 4 bases from V and 3 from J, leaving 22 bases between them. This CDR3 comprises 17 residues. The CDR3 DNA is TGTGCCAGCAGTGTTTCCTCAGTGGAACGTTCGGGCTACGAGCAGTACTTC. It specifies CASSVSSVERSGYEQYF.

This chain connects TRBV7-8 to TRBJ1-2; 10 positions match TRBD1. Germline CDR1 and CDR2: SGHVS and FQNEAQ. The junction had 7 bases not matched to a gene; V was cut back by 5 bases and J by 1 base. This CDR3 comprises 16 residues. CDR3 residues: CASSIAGTGVNYGYTF. Written as DNA, the CDR3 is TGTGCCAGCAGCATCGCCGGGACAGGGGTTAACTATGGCTACACCTTC.

V and J are TRBV28 and TRBJ2-5, with 10 bases lining up with TRBD2. Germline-derived CDR1 and CDR2 are MDHEN and SYDVKM. The CDR3 covers 19 residues. V trimming: 1 base; J trimming: 7 bases; junction bases outside the gene matches: 18. The chain's CDR3 is CASSLSALGLAANLRTQYF. Written as DNA, the CDR3 is TGTGCCAGCAGTTTATCCGCCCTCGGACTAGCGGCGAACCTAAGGACCCAGTACTTC.

With regard to this clone: Other DNA sequences in the same sample also yield this CDR3. The V call is TRBV9, the J call TRBJ2-7; TRBD2 agrees at 10 bases. The germline V gene encodes CDR1 SGDLS and CDR2 YYNGEE. The CDR3 length is 15 residues. The V segment lost 0 bases and the J segment 3 bases; nucleotides outside the gene matches: 3. The CDR3 spells CASSVGTSGIYEQYF. The CDR3 DNA follows: TGTGCCAGCAGCGTAGGGACTAGCGGAATCTACGAGCAGTACTTC. Looking up the rest from reference TRBV9 and TRBJ2-7 gives the full variable domain: DSGVTQTPKHLITATGQRVTLRCSPRSGDLSVYWYQQSLDQGLQFLIQYYNGEERAKGNILERFSAQQFPDLHSELNLSSLELGDSALYFCASSVGTSGIYEQYFGPGTRLTVT.

The V gene is TRBV7-9, the J gene TRBJ1-1, with D maybe TRBD1 (5 bases). This CDR3 has 13 residues. CDR1 is SEHNR and CDR2 is FQNEAQ in the germline V gene (reference sequence). Trimming removed 5 bases at V and 4 bases at J, with 11 bases between. CDR3 DNA sequence: TGTGCCAGCAGCCAGGGACCGAGCACTGAAGCTTTCTTT. It is translated as CASSQGPSTEAFF.

For the CDR3, the DNA is TGCGCCAGCAGCTTGGCGGGCCACAATCGATACAATGAGCAGTTCTTC. It is translated as CASSLAGHNRYNEQFF. V usage is TRBV5-1 and J usage is TRBJ2-1; no definite D call. Germline CDR1 and CDR2: SGHRS and YFSETQ. V lost 0 bases to trimming and J lost 4 bases, with 14 bases between them. The CDR3 is made up of 16 amino acids.

In its sample, this clone was seen once. J is TRBJ1-4 and V is TRBV7-9; 7 bases map to TRBD1. CDR3 length: 15 amino acids. CDR1 and CDR2 (germline): SEHNR, FQNEAQ (reference sequence). Trimming removed 5 bases from V and 5 bases from J; junction bases left unmatched: 8. CDR3: CASSAKGRGNEKLFF. The CDR3 region has the DNA TGTGCCAGCAGCGCAAAGGGCAGGGGGAATGAAAAACTGTTTTTT.

This sequence joins TRBV18 and TRBJ2-6; D remains ambiguous. The germline V and J ends were trimmed by 4 bases and 2 bases, with 9 bases remaining between them. CDR1 is KGHSH, CDR2 LQKENI, per germline. The CDR3 has 15 residues. The CDR3 DNA follows: TGTGCCAGCTCACTTGAGGCCCCTGGGGCCAACGTCCTGACTTTC. This codes for CASSLEAPGANVLTF.

The gene calls are TRBV10-3 and TRBJ1-3, with D maybe TRBD1 (5 bases). V lost 1 base and J 5 bases, leaving 9 bases between the germline ends. Germline V gene data show CDR1 as ENHRY and CDR2 as SYGVKD. This CDR3 is 14 amino acids long. The CDR3 nucleotides read TGTGCCATCAGTGAGTGGGACGCGAGAAACACCATATATTTT. Translation: CAISEWDARNTIYF.

J is TRBJ1-2 and V is TRBV28; 7 bases agree with TRBD1. Germline lookup yields CDR1 MDHEN and CDR2 SYDVKM. The V and J ends lost 6 bases and 0 bases, in that order; junction bases with no gene match: 10. The CDR3 is 16 residues long. CDR3 sequence (DNA): TGTGCCAGCAGGCCCCAGGGGGTCGTAGCTAACTATGGCTACACCTTC. Protein product: CASRPQGVVANYGYTF.

Only one count was recorded for this clone. The chain joins TRBV5-1 to TRBJ2-2; 12 bases are shared with TRBD2. Germline trimming cut 7 bases from V and 4 bases from J; bases unmatched to any gene: 5. The CDR3 totals 15 residues. Germline loops: CDR1 SGHRS, CDR2 YFSETQ. The CDR3, as DNA: TGCGCCAGCGAACTAGCGGGAGGAGGCACCGGGGAGCTGTTTTTT. Protein: CASELAGGGTGELFF. Complete variable domain (other parts from reference TRBV5-1 and TRBJ2-2): KAGVTQTPRYLIKTRGQQVTLSCSPISGHRSVSWYQQTPGQGLQFLFEYFSETQRNKGNFPGRFSGRQFSNSRSEMNVSTLELGDSALYLCASELAGGGTGELFFGEGSRLTVL.